Detailed here is one T cell receptor beta chain. The antigen remains unidentified. This record comes from a study of T cell responses to AZD1222 COVID-19 vaccine. This CDR3 has 12 amino acids. The germline CDR1 and CDR2 sequences are KGHSY and FQNENV. The V end was cut by 3 bases, the J end by 7 bases, with 7 bases between. General observations from the study: Mapped onto spike, vaccine-associated CD4 TCRs spanned it and were dominant at 160-218 and 743-854. Donors skewed white British and female; clonal diversity was possibly underestimated. In all cases, repertoires were sampled only after the peak T cell response. Close to half of spike-specific TCRs reportedly recognize unmutated variant regions.

The method was immunoSEQ multiplex PCR; TCRdb's version includes in-frame clones alone and lacks a portion of them. The data contain roughly 190,000 clones, 91% of them singletons. This chain uses TRBV16 with TRBJ1-5; D is unclear. The specimen was peripheral blood, collected 28 days after the second AZD1222 dose. The sequence was obtained from an adult who received the AZD1222 COVID-19 vaccine. The CDR3 loop is CASSQGSQPQHF. Written as DNA, the CDR3 is TGTGCCAGCAGCCAGGGGTCGCAGCCCCAGCATTTT.